The rows below give T cell receptor beta chains drawn from one sample of a study of CD8 T cells in Susac syndrome. MiXCR was run by TCRdb on the immunoSEQ multiplex PCR reads, yielding one entry per CDR3 protein. The top ten hold roughly 0.15% of the sample, which has approximately 190,000 distinct CDR3 sequences, roughly 94% seen once. The specimen was CD8+ T cells from PBMCs. These receptors were taken from a human donor with Susac syndrome. Each CDR3 is given with its conserved first and last residue. The D gene is left open where the match is weak. Size values are once, few and many counts, or a class for expanded clones, and some rows have none.

j_call	v_call	clone_size	d_call	cdr3_aa	cdr3_nt
TRBJ1-3	TRBV3-1	-	-	CASSQGTSGNTIYF	TGTGCCAGCAGCCAGGGAACCTCTGGAAACACCATATATTTT
TRBJ2-7	TRBV5-4	-	-	CASSFTASPEQYF	TGTGCCAGCAGCTTCACCGCCAGCCCCGAGCAGTACTTC
TRBJ2-1	TRBV5-4	-	-	CASSLPTEDEQFF	TGTGCCAGCAGCTTACCCACGGAGGATGAGCAGTTCTTC
TRBJ2-1	TRBV29-1	-	-	CSVQNPNEQFF	TGCAGCGTCCAAAACCCCAATGAGCAGTTCTTC
TRBJ2-7	TRBV13	-	TRBD1	CASSPSNRGHYEQYF	TGTGCCAGCAGCCCATCAAACAGGGGGCACTACGAGCAGTACTTC
TRBJ2-1	TRBV11-2	-	-	CASSSLLGQFF	TGTGCCAGCAGCTCCCTTCTGGGGCAGTTCTTC
TRBJ2-1	TRBV20-1	-	-	CSAREGGEVNEQFF	TGCAGTGCTAGAGAAGGGGGAGAGGTAAATGAGCAGTTCTTC
TRBJ1-1	TRBV5-1	-	-	CASSFAGYLNTEAFF	TGCGCCAGCAGCTTCGCGGGCTACCTGAACACTGAAGCTTTCTTT
TRBJ1-1	TRBV19	-	TRBD1	CASSPHGQGGSEAFF	TGTGCCAGTAGTCCACACGGACAGGGAGGGAGTGAAGCTTTCTTT
TRBJ1-5	TRBV6-1	-	-	CASKQFNQPQHF	TGTGCCAGCAAACAGTTCAATCAGCCCCAGCATTTT
TRBJ2-1	TRBV4-1	-	TRBD2	CASSQVASGRATYNEQFF	TGCGCCAGCAGCCAAGTCGCTAGCGGGAGGGCCACCTACAATGAGCAGTTCTTC
TRBJ2-1	TRBV5-4	-	TRBD2	CASSRKGLAGGATYNEQFF	TGTGCCAGCAGTCGGAAGGGACTAGCGGGGGGCGCTACCTACAATGAGCAGTTCTTC
TRBJ1-1	TRBV7-8	-	TRBD1	CASSLETGVTEAFF	TGTGCCAGCAGCTTAGAGACAGGGGTTACGGAAGCTTTCTTT
TRBJ2-3	TRBV12-3/TRBV12-4	-	-	CASSFEDTQYF	TGTGCCAGCAGTTTTGAAGATACGCAGTATTTT
TRBJ2-1	TRBV5-1	-	TRBD1	CASTPTGVPYEQFF	TGCGCCAGCACGCCGACAGGGGTTCCCTATGAGCAGTTCTTC
TRBJ2-7	TRBV20-1	-	-	CSAQWGVEQYF	TGCAGTGCACAATGGGGTGTCGAGCAGTACTTC
TRBJ1-2	TRBV29-1	-	TRBD1	CSVLWDRGKEYGYTF	TGCAGCGTATTATGGGACAGGGGAAAAGAGTATGGCTACACCTTC
TRBJ2-3	TRBV20-1	-	TRBD2	CSARDFQVSGGIPDTQYF	TGCAGTGCTAGAGATTTTCAGGTTAGCGGGGGGATCCCAGATACGCAGTATTTT
TRBJ2-1	TRBV7-3	once	-	CASSPENNEQFF	TGTGCCAGCAGCCCGGAGAACAATGAGCAGTTCTTC
TRBJ2-5	TRBV29-1	once	TRBD2	CSDGPTSEETQYF	TGCAGCGACGGACCCACTAGCGAAGAGACCCAGTACTTC
TRBJ1-2	TRBV3-1	-	-	CASSQEGFRGEGYTF	TGTGCCAGCAGCCAAGAAGGATTTCGAGGTGAAGGCTACACCTTC
TRBJ2-7	TRBV19	-	TRBD2	CASSISGGQSYEQYF	TGTGCCAGTAGTATCTCGGGAGGACAATCCTACGAGCAGTACTTC
TRBJ1-1	TRBV6-2/TRBV6-3	-	-	CASKTGNEAFF	TGTGCCAGCAAAACTGGGAATGAAGCTTTCTTT
TRBJ1-5	TRBV27	-	-	CASSPKGSSNQPQHF	TGTGCCAGCAGTCCCAAAGGATCTTCTAATCAGCCCCAGCATTTT